These 10 T cell receptor beta chains came from one sample sequenced in a study of T cell repertoires in cytomegalovirus infection. Their antigens are not known. MiXCR was run by TCRdb on the reads, yielding one entry per CDR3 protein. The table lists 900,000 to 950,000 distinct CDR3 sequences, roughly 30% of them singletons. The source material was cultured CD8+ T cells from PBMCs, sampled from culture after CMV antigen stimulation. These receptors all come from a human donor in good health (CMV status not recorded). Some clones in this sample may be carry-over from other donors' samples.

In this sample, this clonotype turned up many times. The V gene is TRBV7-2, the J gene TRBJ2-1; D not certain. Trimming removed 1 base from V and 0 bases from J, with 7 bases in between. The CDR3 loop spans 15 amino acids. Germline CDR1 and CDR2: SGHTA and FQGNSA. CDR3 protein: CASSLVSFSYNEQFF. CDR3 nucleotide sequence: TGTGCCAGCAGCTTAGTCAGTTTCTCCTACAATGAGCAGTTCTTC.

CDR3 coding DNA: TGCAGTAGCCAGTCGGGGCCACAAGAGACCCAGTACTTC. Translation gives CSSQSGPQETQYF. The rearrangement joins TRBV29-1 to TRBJ2-5, with D perhaps matching TRBD1 or TRBD2 (5 bases each). CDR1 SQVTM and CDR2 ANQGSEA come from the germline V gene. CDR3 length equals 13 residues.

The chain recombines TRBV19 with TRBJ1-1; D might be TRBD1 (5 bases). CDR1 LNHDA and CDR2 SQIVND come from the germline V gene (reference sequence). Trimming left V 5 bases short and J 4 bases short, with 14 bases between. The CDR3 contains 14 residues. DNA of the CDR3: TGTGCCAGTAGTGCAGGGTCCCCGGGCACTGAAGCTTTCTTT. This codes for CASSAGSPGTEAFF.

The chain employs TRBV6-1 and TRBJ1-2, with D possibly matching TRBD1 (6 bases). This CDR3 spans 14 amino acids. Germline CDR1 and CDR2: MNHNS and SASEGT. The germline V and J ends were trimmed by 0 bases and 4 bases, with 9 bases remaining between them. CDR3 residues: CASSEARGFYGYTF. The CDR3 DNA sequence: TGTGCCAGCAGTGAAGCGAGGGGGTTCTATGGCTACACCTTC.

This clonotype was seen only a few times. This sequence joins TRBV7-8 and TRBJ1-5, with 11 nucleotides matching TRBD1. The CDR3 runs 16 residues. Germline values: CDR1 SGHVS, CDR2 FQNEAQ. Trimming removed 2 bases from V and 5 bases from J; junction bases left unmatched: 5. As DNA, the CDR3 is TGTGCCAGCAGCTTATTGGACAGGGGGCTAGATCAGCCCCAGCATTTT. This translates into CASSLLDRGLDQPQHF. Full variable domain (rest looked up from reference TRBV7-8 and TRBJ1-5): GAGVSQSPRYKVAKRGQDVALRCDPISGHVSLFWYQQALGQGPEFLTYFQNEAQLDKSGLPSDRFFAERPEGSVSTLKIQRTQQEDSAVYLCASSLLDRGLDQPQHFGDGTRLSIL.

A single count supports this clonotype. J is TRBJ1-1 and V is TRBV15; D gene ambiguous. This CDR3 comprises 15 residues. Germline lookup yields CDR1 LNHNV and CDR2 YYDKDF (reference sequence). V lost 2 bases, J lost 6 bases, and 16 bases lay in between. The chain's CDR3 is CATSRPRGYGSEAFF. The CDR3 nucleotides are TGTGCCACCAGCAGACCCCGGGGTTATGGGTCTGAAGCTTTCTTT. Together with reference TRBV15 and TRBJ1-1, the CDR3 gives the full variable domain: DAMVIQNPRYQVTQFGKPVTLSCSQTLNHNVMYWYQQKSSQAPKLLFHYYDKDFNNEADTPDNFQSRRPNTSFCFLDIRSPGLGDTAMYLCATSRPRGYGSEAFFGQGTRLTVV.

The chain couples TRBV6-2 or TRBV6-3 to TRBJ2-1, with D possibly matching TRBD2 (5 bases). The germline CDR1 and CDR2 sequences are MNHEY and SVGEGT. V lost 6 bases and J lost 6, with 18 bases in between. This CDR3 comprises 15 residues. The CDR3 DNA sequence: TGTGCCAGCAGACCTACCGTCGACTACCCCAATGAGCAGTTCTTC. Translation: CASRPTVDYPNEQFF.

The genes are TRBV27 and TRBJ1-1; 9 bases line up with TRBD1. V lost 6 bases to trimming and J lost 5 bases; unmatched junction nucleotides: 13. Looked up from germline, CDR1 is MNHEY and CDR2 is SMNVEV (reference sequence). The CDR3 totals 16 residues. CDR3 nucleotide sequence: TGTGCCAGCAGCCACCCGGGACAGGGCTGGAAAACTGAAGCTTTCTTT. Protein product: CASSHPGQGWKTEAFF.

The rearrangement joins TRBV4-3 to TRBJ2-1; TRBD1 is a possible D gene (6 bases). V lost 0 bases to trimming and J lost 5 bases, with 14 bases between them. The CDR3 runs to 16 residues. Looked up from germline, CDR1 is LGHNA and CDR2 is YSLEER. The CDR3 region has the DNA TGCGCCAGCAGCCAAGATCTGGGGGACACACACAATGAGCAGTTCTTC. Translation gives CASSQDLGDTHNEQFF.

This clonotype was observed a handful of times. The rearrangement uses TRBV6-1 and TRBJ2-7, with TRBD1 identical over 7 bases. The V gene end was trimmed by 5 bases and the J gene end by 2 bases; junction bases not matched to a gene: 9. The germline V gene has CDR1 MNHNS and CDR2 SASEGT. This CDR3 region has 15 residues. In DNA form, the CDR3 reads TGTGCCAGCAGTCTCACAGGGGACGGAACCTACGAGCAGTACGTC. It codes for CASSLTGDGTYEQYV.